This TCR beta chain was observed in a study of human T cells and chemical hapten exposure. V was shortened by 1 base and J by 1 base, with 7 bases between the two germline ends. In germline, CDR1 is SNHLY, CDR2 FYNNEI. CDR3 length: 15 residues. TCRdb recomputed calls from the RACE reads with MiXCR, one row per CDR3 protein. The sample consists of 30,000 or so distinct CDR3 sequences, approximately 5.8% of them appearing once. This clonotype was detected ten times or more. Time point indicated: patch test 3, about 24 weeks after DPC sensitization. Stated treatment: therapeutic diphenylcyclopropenone sensitization with weekly scalp DPC.

V is TRBV2 and J is TRBJ2-2, with D unresolved. The source is a man aged 25 to 40 with alopecia areata. Some clones in this sample may be carry-over from other donors' samples. Sequences were derived from whole blood, sampled in connection with sensitization to the hapten diphenylcyclopropenone (DPC). The CDR3 region is CASSEDPRNTGELFF. The CDR3 DNA reads as TGTGCCAGCAGTGAAGATCCAAGGAACACCGGGGAGCTGTTTTTT.